The 32 T cell receptor beta chains given below trace back to one sample, sequenced in a study of blood T cell repertoires in COVID-19. Some clones are missing from TCRdb's copy, which holds only in-frame ones; the method was immunoSEQ multiplex PCR. The table shows roughly 50,000 clones, with 85% to 90% occurring only once. Specimen: peripheral blood. The source is a woman in her sixties with acute or convalescent COVID-19.

The CDR3 coding sequence is TGTGCCAGCAGCTTAGGGGAGTCAAGGACTGAAGCTTTCTTT. This codes for CASSLGESRTEAFF. This rearrangement joins TRBV7-3 to TRBJ1-1; D is ambiguous. Germline values: CDR1 SGHTA, CDR2 FQGTGA. V was cut by 2 bases and J by 5 bases, with 12 bases left in between. This CDR3 region has 14 residues.

The count of this clone is one. The CDR3 DNA sequence: TGTGCCAGCAGCGGGGGACAGACTAACACCGGGGAGCTGTTTTTT. As protein: CASSGGQTNTGELFF. The chain is built from TRBV4-2 and TRBJ2-2; 7 positions agree with TRBD1. V shed 5 bases, J shed 2 bases, and the junction held 5 bases outside the gene matches. The CDR3 contains 15 residues. Per germline, CDR1 LGHNA and CDR2 YNFKEQ.

This clone was recorded once. J is TRBJ1-2 and V is TRBV19; no clear D. The V end lost 4 bases, the J end lost 4 bases, and 10 bases lay between the germline ends. The length of the CDR3 is 13 residues. Germline CDR1 is LNHDA and CDR2 is SQIVND (reference sequence). CDR3: CASSNWQVYGYTF. CDR3 bases: TGTGCCAGTAGTAATTGGCAGGTCTATGGCTACACCTTC.

The chain links TRBV11-2 to TRBJ2-1, with D hard to call. Looked up from germline, CDR1 is SGHAT and CDR2 is FQNNGV. V was clipped by 7 bases and J by 0 bases, with 10 bases between them. The CDR3 sequence is 14 residues long. The CDR3 is CASTYSSSYNEQFF. The CDR3 nucleotides are TGTGCCAGCACCTACTCGAGCTCCTACAATGAGCAGTTCTTC.

This chain links TRBV3-1 (or the pseudogene TRBV3-2) with TRBJ1-5; 11 positions agree with TRBD1. The CDR3 is made up of 16 amino acids. Trimming took 1 base from V and 6 from J; bases not matched to a gene: 5. CDR1 and CDR2 from the germline V gene are LGHDT and YNNKEL (reference sequence). The CDR3 protein is CASSQVGTGGGQPQHF. In nucleotides, the CDR3 is TGTGCCAGCAGCCAAGTAGGGACAGGGGGTGGTCAGCCCCAGCATTTT.

The rearrangement uses TRBV27 and TRBJ1-2; D perhaps matches TRBD1 (6 bases). The CDR3 length is 18 residues. Germline V gene sequence: CDR1 MNHEY, CDR2 SMNVEV (reference sequence). The germline V and J ends were trimmed by 0 bases and 4 bases, with 21 bases remaining between them. The CDR3 DNA is TGTGCCAGCAGTTTATCAACTGGAGTAGGGTCAGGGGCCTATGGCTACACCTTC. Translating it yields CASSLSTGVGSGAYGYTF.

The chain has TRBV2 and TRBJ2-5; 9 positions agree with TRBD1. The CDR3 covers 15 residues. The trim removed 5 bases at V and 4 bases at J, leaving 8 bases unmatched. The germline gives CDR1 SNHLY, CDR2 FYNNEI. The CDR3 is CASSTPGQGGETQYF. For the CDR3, the DNA is TGTGCCAGCAGTACCCCGGGACAGGGAGGAGAGACCCAGTACTTC. Looking up the rest from reference TRBV2 and TRBJ2-5 gives the full variable domain: EPEVTQTPSHQVTQMGQEVILRCVPISNHLYFYWYRQILGQKVEFLVSFYNNEISEKSEIFDDQFSVERPDGSNFTLKIRSTKLEDSAMYFCASSTPGQGGETQYFGPGTRLLVL.

CDR3 bases: TGTGCCAGCAGTACTGCAGGGGGCGATGGCTACACCTTC. Its translation: CASSTAGGDGYTF. The chain joins TRBV2 to TRBJ1-2; 8 bases align to TRBD1. Germline V CDR1 and CDR2: SNHLY, FYNNEI. This CDR3 contains 13 residues. Trimming at V came to 5 bases and at J to 6 bases, leaving 5 bases not matched to a gene. The variable domain in full, with the rest retrieved from reference TRBV2 and TRBJ1-2, is EPEVTQTPSHQVTQMGQEVILRCVPISNHLYFYWYRQILGQKVEFLVSFYNNEISEKSEIFDDQFSVERPDGSNFTLKIRSTKLEDSAMYFCASSTAGGDGYTFGSGTRLTVV.

The chain links TRBV7-3 to TRBJ2-1; 10 positions agree with TRBD1. The V gene end was trimmed by 3 bases and the J gene end by 3 bases; junction bases not matched to a gene: 2. Germline V gene data show CDR1 as SGHTA and CDR2 as FQGTGA. The CDR3 is 15 residues long. This CDR3 is CASSFGQGDYNEQFF. The CDR3 region has the DNA TGTGCCAGCAGCTTCGGACAGGGGGACTACAATGAGCAGTTCTTC.

The rearrangement joins TRBV15 to TRBJ2-5; TRBD1 aligns across 11 bases. The trim removed 6 bases at V and 4 bases at J, leaving 10 bases unmatched. The CDR3 has 16 residues. Germline V gene lookup returns CDR1 LNHNV and CDR2 YYDKDF (reference sequence). This CDR3 reads CATRRRTGGFGETQYF. The CDR3 DNA sequence: TGTGCCACCAGAAGACGGACAGGGGGCTTCGGAGAGACCCAGTACTTC.

This clone was picked up one time. This chain joins TRBV6-5 and TRBJ1-6; TRBD1 agrees at 7 bases. The CDR3 loop spans 14 amino acids. Germline lookup yields CDR1 MNHEY and CDR2 SVGAGI. Trimming at V came to 5 bases and at J to 10 bases, leaving 8 bases not matched to a gene. The CDR3 region is CASSRQGFSSPLHF. CDR3 nucleotides: TGTGCCAGCAGTAGACAGGGTTTTAGCTCACCCCTCCACTTT.

This chain joins TRBV18 and TRBJ2-6; tentative D call: TRBD2 (6 bases). Trimming pared 5 bases from V and 0 bases from J, leaving 11 bases between. Germline V gene sequence: CDR1 KGHSH, CDR2 LQKENI. This CDR3 has 16 residues. The CDR3, as DNA: TGTGCCAGCTCATCCTTTAGCGGCTCTGGGGCCAACGTCCTGACTTTC. Translating it yields CASSSFSGSGANVLTF.

The chain is built from TRBV18 and TRBJ1-1, with 8 bases fitting TRBD1. Trimming at V came to 3 bases and at J to 3 bases, leaving 3 bases not matched to a gene. Germline V CDR1 and CDR2: KGHSH, LQKENI. CDR3 length: 14 residues. CDR3 sequence (DNA): TGTGCCAGCTCACCCGGGACAGGTCACACTGAAGCTTTCTTT. This translates into CASSPGTGHTEAFF.

The rearrangement joins TRBV5-6 to TRBJ2-1, with D hard to call. This CDR3 contains 12 residues. Germline loops: CDR1 SGHDT, CDR2 YYEEEE. Deletions cut 5 bases from V and 8 bases from J, with 11 bases between. The CDR3 DNA follows: TGTGCCAGCAGTCTTCCAAGCCATGAGCAGTTCTTC. Its translation is CASSLPSHEQFF.

The V gene is TRBV9, the J gene TRBJ2-5; TRBD2 is a possible D gene (5 bases). Germline CDR1 and CDR2: SGDLS and YYNGEE. The CDR3 is made up of 13 amino acids. Trimming left V 7 bases short and J 2 bases short, with 12 bases between. The DNA of the CDR3 is TGTGCCAGCTCGGGAATAAGACAAGAGACCCAGTACTTC. This codes for CASSGIRQETQYF.

The chain has TRBV7-8 and TRBJ2-6; weak D call: TRBD1 (6 bases). The V end was cut by 4 bases, the J end by 0 bases, with 13 bases between. CDR1 and CDR2 (germline): SGHVS, FQNEAQ. The CDR3 loop spans 17 amino acids. The CDR3 DNA reads as TGTGCCAGCAGCTCCCCGGACAGCTTCTCTGGGGCCAACGTCCTGACTTTC. It codes for CASSSPDSFSGANVLTF.

The rearrangement links TRBV20-1 to TRBJ2-7; 14 bases match TRBD2. CDR1 is DFQATT, CDR2 SNEGSKA, per germline (reference sequence). The length of the CDR3 is 16 residues. V lost 3 bases and J lost 2; bases outside the gene matches: 6. The DNA for the CDR3 is TGCAGTGCTAGTAGTCGGGGACTAGCGGGAGCCTACGAGCAGTACTTC. As protein: CSASSRGLAGAYEQYF.

The chain links TRBV5-8 to TRBJ2-3; 11 bases line up with TRBD2. This CDR3 has 16 amino acids. The junction had 6 bases not matched to a gene; V was cut back by 4 bases and J by 2 bases. CDR1 and CDR2 (germline): SGHTS, YDEGEE. In DNA form, the CDR3 reads TGTGCCAGCAGCCCGGGGACTAGCGGAGACACAGATACGCAGTATTTT. As protein: CASSPGTSGDTDTQYF.

The chain is built from TRBV16 and TRBJ1-2; D is possibly TRBD1 (6 bases). V was trimmed by 0 bases and J by 2 bases, leaving 13 bases between them. The length of the CDR3 is 16 residues. Germline V gene lookup returns CDR1 KGHSY and CDR2 FQNENV. For the CDR3, the DNA is TGTGCCAGCAGCCAATCGTGGGGGCCTTCCAACTATGGCTACACCTTC. Protein sequence: CASSQSWGPSNYGYTF.

This chain links TRBV4-2 with TRBJ1-5; weak D call: TRBD1 (5 bases). The CDR3 covers 16 residues. Germline CDR1 is LGHNA and CDR2 is YNFKEQ. V was pared by 0 bases and J by 5 bases, with 14 bases between. CDR3 in DNA: TGTGCCAGCAGCCAAGATGGAGACAGCTACCATCAGCCCCAGCATTTT. Translated: CASSQDGDSYHQPQHF.

This clone has more than one count but fewer than ten. J is TRBJ2-7 and V is TRBV5-5; 10 bases are a match to TRBD1. Trimming at V came to 7 bases and at J to 2 bases, leaving 3 bases not matched to a gene. Germline CDR1 reads SGHKS; CDR2 reads YYEKEE (reference sequence). This CDR3 spans 13 amino acids. This CDR3 reads CASSGTGAYEQYF. As DNA, the CDR3 is TGTGCCAGCTCCGGGACAGGGGCCTACGAGCAGTACTTC.

CDR3 nucleotides: TGTGCCAGCAGACCTGGACTAGCGGGGGGTTCCAAAAACATTCAGTACTTC. Translation: CASRPGLAGGSKNIQYF. This chain links TRBV7-9 with TRBJ2-4; 14 bases map to TRBD2. Germline V lookup: CDR1 SEHNR, CDR2 FQNEAQ (reference sequence). Trimming removed 6 bases from V and 2 bases from J; junction bases left unmatched: 6. This CDR3 is built from 17 residues.

V and J are TRBV30 and TRBJ1-1; TRBD1 aligns across 11 bases. The length of the CDR3 is 14 residues. Germline values: CDR1 GTSNPN, CDR2 SVGIG (reference sequence). V dropped 1 base and J dropped 10; count of bases not matched to a gene: 8. The CDR3 here is CAWSGHRGQGGAFF. The CDR3 coding sequence is TGTGCCTGGAGTGGCCATCGGGGACAGGGGGGAGCTTTCTTT. Together with reference TRBV30 and TRBJ1-1, the CDR3 gives the full variable domain: SQTIHQWPATLVQPVGSPLSLECTVEGTSNPNLYWYRQAAGRGLQLLFYSVGIGQISSEVPQNLSASRPQDRQFILSSKKLLLSDSGFYLCAWSGHRGQGGAFFGQGTRLTVV.

The chain uses TRBV4-1 and TRBJ2-3, with 13 bases matching TRBD2. The CDR3 extends over 15 amino acids. Germline V gives CDR1 MGHRA, CDR2 YSYEKL. With V trimmed by 4 bases and J by 4 bases, 2 bases remained unmatched. The CDR3 region is CASSPGTSGADTQYF. CDR3 coding DNA: TGCGCCAGCAGCCCCGGGACTAGCGGGGCAGATACGCAGTATTTT.

The rearrangement links TRBV12-5 to TRBJ2-2; 10 bases fit TRBD1. The CDR3 is 16 amino acids. Germline lookup yields CDR1 LGHNT and CDR2 FRNRAP. Trimming cost V 4 bases and J 5 bases; bases outside gene matches: 7. As DNA, the CDR3 is TGTGCTAGTGGTTCCGGGACAGGGGTTCTTACCGGGGAGCTGTTTTTT. It codes for CASGSGTGVLTGELFF. Combining the CDR3 with reference TRBV12-5 and TRBJ2-2 gives the whole variable domain DARVTQTPRHKVTEMGQEVTMRCQPILGHNTVFWYRQTMMQGLELLAYFRNRAPLDDSGMPKDRFSAEMPDATLATLKIQPSEPRDSAVYFCASGSGTGVLTGELFFGEGSRLTVL.

The V gene is TRBV2, the J gene TRBJ1-6, with D perhaps TRBD1 (6 bases). The CDR3 length is 14 residues. CDR1 and CDR2 from the germline V gene are SNHLY and FYNNEI. V lost 7 bases, J lost 4 bases, and 11 bases lay in between. The chain's CDR3 is CASKRDNYNSPLHF. CDR3 sequence (DNA): TGTGCCAGCAAACGGGACAATTATAATTCACCCCTCCACTTT.

This rearrangement joins TRBV6-6 to TRBJ2-5; D is ambiguous. The CDR3 spans 11 residues. Germline V gives CDR1 MNHNY, CDR2 SVGAGI (reference sequence). V lost 6 bases, J lost 1 base, and 3 bases lay in between. The CDR3 protein is CASSIQETQYF. The CDR3 DNA follows: TGTGCCAGCAGCATCCAAGAGACCCAGTACTTC.

The chain is built from TRBV15 and TRBJ1-6; 7 bases are a match to TRBD1. Germline CDR1 is LNHNV and CDR2 is YYDKDF (reference sequence). This CDR3 contains 16 residues. The V segment lost 0 bases and the J segment 10 bases; nucleotides outside the gene matches: 9. CDR3 amino acids: CATSRDRGTVGSPLHF. In DNA form, the CDR3 reads TGTGCCACCAGCAGAGATCGGGGGACAGTTGGCTCACCCCTCCACTTT.

The V gene is TRBV6-5, the J gene TRBJ2-4; 9 nucleotides agree with TRBD2. The CDR3 spans 15 residues. Trimming at V came to 7 bases and at J to 7 bases, leaving 11 bases not matched to a gene. Germline CDR1 is MNHEY and CDR2 is SVGAGI. CDR3 sequence (DNA): TGTGCCAGCACACCTCCGGGACTAGCTCGCAACATTCAGTACTTC. Its translation: CASTPPGLARNIQYF.

The chain combines TRBV18 with TRBJ2-2; 15 positions match TRBD2. Looked up from germline, CDR1 is KGHSH and CDR2 is LQKENI. V was pared by 6 bases and J by 5 bases, with 10 bases of the junction left unmatched. This CDR3 comprises 18 residues. The CDR3 nucleotides read TGTGCCAGCTCGCCGACTGGGACTAGCGGGAGGAGGACCGGGGAGCTGTTTTTT. Residues: CASSPTGTSGRRTGELFF.

The V gene is TRBV5-4, the J gene TRBJ1-5; D unclear. This CDR3 spans 15 amino acids. Germline V CDR1 and CDR2: SGHNT, YYREEE (reference sequence). V shed 0 bases and J shed 0 bases, with 7 bases lying between them. The DNA for the CDR3 is TGTGCCAGCAGCTTGGCCCCGGGTAGCAATCAGCCCCAGCATTTT. Its translation is CASSLAPGSNQPQHF.

V and J are TRBV2 and TRBJ2-7; 8 bases agree with TRBD2. This CDR3 is built from 15 residues. V trimming: 5 bases; J trimming: 2 bases; junction bases outside the gene matches: 8. CDR1 and CDR2 from the germline V gene are SNHLY and FYNNEI. The CDR3 nucleotides read TGTGCCAGCAGTTTCAGCGGGAGTACCCCCTACGAGCAGTACTTC. This gives the protein CASSFSGSTPYEQYF.